This T cell receptor (beta chain) was documented in a study of cytotoxic CD8 clonotypes in ibrutinib-treated CLL. As for the study in general: Response material was collected after a median around 12 months of treatment, range 6 to 36.

Germline lookup yields CDR1 SGHAT and CDR2 FQNNGV. V lost 5 bases to trimming and J lost 7 bases, with 12 bases between them. This CDR3 has 13 amino acids. The table came from immunoSEQ multiplex PCR; TCRdb's copy has only in-frame clones and leaves some out. The data contain about 140,000 clones, around 93% of them seen just once; the ten biggest clones take up roughly a tenth. This sequence joins TRBV11-2 and TRBJ2-1; D not certain. This receptor was taken from a human donor with chronic lymphocytic leukemia. The sample in question was PBMCs, obtained after 12 months of ibrutinib treatment. The CDR3 nucleotides read TGTGCCAGCAGCACCAGCGTGGGGAATGAGCAGTTCTTC. Amino acids: CASSTSVGNEQFF.